A selection of T cell receptor beta chains follows, all from one sample in a study of blood T cell repertoires in COVID-19. The data were produced by immunoSEQ multiplex PCR, yet TCRdb's version contains in-frame clones alone and is incomplete. The table records a few hundred thousand clones, roughly 87% of them present only once. The sequencing input was PBMCs or T cells enriched from blood (not recorded which). The receptor set was obtained from a woman younger than 45 who had recovered from COVID-19. The CDR3 runs from the conserved cysteine through the conserved F or W. A D gene is named only where the DNA matches it firmly. The listing skips clone size in some rows; elsewhere it reads once, few, many or a size class.

cdr3_length	clone_size	v_call	j_call	d_call	cdr3_nt	cdr3_aa
14	NA	TRBV28	TRBJ1-1	NA	TGTGCCAGCTCCTCCGGAACAGGTGGTGGTGAAGCTTTCTTT	CASSSGTGGGEAFF
17	NA	TRBV24-1	TRBJ1-4	NA	TGTGCCACCAGTGACCCCAGGGAGGGGGCAACTAATGAAAAACTGTTTTTT	CATSDPREGATNEKLFF
16	few	TRBV6-1	TRBJ2-2	TRBD2	TGTGCCAGCAGTGGACTAGCGGGGGGGAACACCGGGGAGCTGTTTTTT	CASSGLAGGNTGELFF
17	NA	TRBV3-1/TRBV3-2	TRBJ2-3	NA	TGTGCCAGCAGCCAAGGATACTCCCTTGAATACACAGATACGCAGTATTTT	CASSQGYSLEYTDTQYF
17	NA	TRBV6-2/TRBV6-3	TRBJ1-5	NA	TGTGCCAGCAGTTACACCAGACAGAGAATAAGCAATCAGCCCCAGCATTTT	CASSYTRQRISNQPQHF
14	NA	TRBV30	TRBJ2-4	NA	TGTGCCTGGAGCCCCCGGTTAGCCAAAAACATTCAGTACTTC	CAWSPRLAKNIQYF
14	few	TRBV15	TRBJ2-7	TRBD2	TGTGCCACCAGCAGTAGCGGGGGGGCTTGGGAGCAGTACTTC	CATSSSGGAWEQYF
14	NA	TRBV5-4	TRBJ1-3	TRBD1	TGTGCCAGCAGCCAGGACAGGTCTGGAAACACCATATATTTT	CASSQDRSGNTIYF
15	NA	TRBV28	TRBJ2-7	NA	TGTGCCAGCAGTACCCCGGCCGGTCAGGCCTACGAGCAGTACTTC	CASSTPAGQAYEQYF
18	NA	TRBV24-1	TRBJ1-6	NA	TGTGCCACCAGTGATTTGGGGTGGGGGCACTCCTATAATTCACCCCTCCACTTT	CATSDLGWGHSYNSPLHF
16	NA	TRBV27	TRBJ2-7	NA	TGTGCCAGCAGTTTATCGTTGGGAGACGATGACTACGAGCAGTACTTC	CASSLSLGDDDYEQYF
15	NA	TRBV7-8	TRBJ1-5	TRBD1	TGTGCCAGCAACCCGGGACAGGGGGACAATCAGCCCCAGCATTTT	CASNPGQGDNQPQHF
15	NA	TRBV13	TRBJ1-2	TRBD1	TGTGCCAGCAGCACCCGGACAGGAACTAACTATGGCTACACCTTC	CASSTRTGTNYGYTF
16	NA	TRBV27	TRBJ1-1	TRBD1	TGTGCCAGCAGTTTATCCGAATCCGGGGGACAGACTGAAGCTTTCTTT	CASSLSESGGQTEAFF
15	once	TRBV24-1	TRBJ2-5	NA	TGTGCCACCAGTGACCTCACAGGGATACAAGAGACCCAGTACTTC	CATSDLTGIQETQYF
13	NA	TRBV5-1	TRBJ2-7	TRBD1	TGCGCCAGCAGCTTGGACAGGGGCTACGAGCAGTACTTC	CASSLDRGYEQYF
17	NA	TRBV19	TRBJ2-1	TRBD2	TGTGCCAGTAGTATAAGACTAGCGGGTTTCTCCTACAATGAGCAGTTCTTC	CASSIRLAGFSYNEQFF
16	NA	TRBV21-1	TRBJ2-3	NA	TGTGCCAGCAGCAAAGAGAATGGGACTAGCACAGATACGCAGTATTTT	CASSKENGTSTDTQYF
15	NA	TRBV7-2	TRBJ1-5	NA	TGTGCCAGCAGCTTAGGGACAGTCACGAATCAGCCCCAGCATTTT	CASSLGTVTNQPQHF
11	NA	TRBV27	TRBJ2-7	NA	TGTGCCAGCAGTTCCCTGTACGAGCAGTACTTC	CASSSLYEQYF
15	many	TRBV15	TRBJ1-1	TRBD1	TGTGCCACCAGCAGTGATCCGACAGGGAGCGCTGAAGCTTTCTTT	CATSSDPTGSAEAFF
16	NA	TRBV29-1	TRBJ2-1	TRBD2	TGCAGCGTCCCGGGGGGAGGCGGAAAAATGGGTGGTGAGCAGTTCTTC	CSVPGGGGKMGGEQFF
15	NA	TRBV27	TRBJ2-7	TRBD2	TGTGCCAGCAGTTTAAGAGCGGGAGGTGGGGGGGAGCAGTACTTC	CASSLRAGGGGEQYF
13	NA	TRBV2	TRBJ2-7	NA	TGTGCCAGCAGTGAAGACCCCACTTACGAGCAGTACTTC	CASSEDPTYEQYF
15	NA	TRBV6-5	TRBJ2-7	NA	TGTGCCAGCAGTCCTTGGGGGACACAAAACTACGAGCAGTACTTC	CASSPWGTQNYEQYF
18	NA	TRBV5-1	TRBJ2-1	TRBD2	TGCGCCAGCAGCTCGGGACTAGCGGGAAGGAGCTCCTACAATGAGCAGTTCTTC	CASSSGLAGRSSYNEQFF
17	once	TRBV7-9	TRBJ1-1	TRBD1	TGTGCCAGCAGCTTTACAGGGGGCCAGGGGATATATACTGAAGCTTTCTTT	CASSFTGGQGIYTEAFF
13	NA	TRBV10-3	TRBJ1-1	NA	TGTGCCATCAGACAACAGGGTGCCACTGAAGCTTTCTTT	CAIRQQGATEAFF
12	NA	TRBV28	TRBJ1-2	NA	TGTGCCAGCAGTTTCGGGGGCTATGGCTACACCTTC	CASSFGGYGYTF
17	NA	TRBV5-1	TRBJ2-6	NA	TGCGCCAGCAGCTGGACGACAGGAAACTCTGGGGCCAACGTCCTGACTTTC	CASSWTTGNSGANVLTF
15	NA	TRBV21-1	TRBJ2-1	NA	TGTGCCAGCAGACCAAGCGGGAGGGGCCCCGATGAGCAGTTCTTC	CASRPSGRGPDEQFF
15	NA	TRBV19	TRBJ2-1	NA	TGTGCCAGTAGCTTGACTACCACTTCCTACAATGAGCAGTTCTTC	CASSLTTTSYNEQFF
11	NA	TRBV30	TRBJ1-2	NA	TGTGCCTGGAGTGTTGGGGGGGAATACACCTTC	CAWSVGGEYTF
18	NA	TRBV5-1	TRBJ1-6	NA	TGCGCCAGCAGCTTCACTACAGGCTTTAGCTCCTATAATTCACCCCTCCACTTT	CASSFTTGFSSYNSPLHF
14	NA	TRBV19	TRBJ1-5	NA	TGTGCCAGTAATTTAATCGGAGCAAATCAGCCCCAGCATTTT	CASNLIGANQPQHF